The 11 T cell receptor beta chains given below trace back to one sample, sequenced in a study of OX40 agonist ivuxolimab in advanced cancers. TCRdb keeps only in-frame clones here, not all; method: immunoSEQ multiplex PCR. The sample consists of about 68,000 clones, 91% of them appearing once. This sample comprised CD4+ or CD8+ T cells sorted from blood, obtained in a trial of the OX40 agonist ivuxolimab. The receptors shown here come from an adult with an advanced solid tumor such as melanoma, head and neck, liver or kidney cancer.

In its sample, this clone was seen a few times. The genes are TRBV29-1 and TRBJ1-3; D is uncertain. The CDR3 totals 12 residues. CDR1 is SQVTM and CDR2 is ANQGSEA in the germline V gene. The V and J ends lost 4 bases and 1 base respectively, with 5 bases between them. The CDR3 nucleotides read TGCAGCGTTGTGGTGTCTGGAAACACCATATATTTT. It yields the protein CSVVVSGNTIYF.

DNA of the CDR3: TGTGCCAGCAGTTTAGGTTGGGACAGGTACTCCTACGAGCAGTACTTC. This sequence encodes CASSLGWDRYSYEQYF. The rearrangement uses TRBV27 and TRBJ2-7, with TRBD1 identical over 8 bases. The germline V gene encodes CDR1 MNHEY and CDR2 SMNVEV (reference sequence). V was clipped by 2 bases and J by 0 bases; unmatched bases: 6. The CDR3 spans 16 residues.

V is TRBV27 and J is TRBJ2-1, with 11 positions matching TRBD2. CDR1 MNHEY and CDR2 SMNVEV come from the germline V gene (reference sequence). The J segment lost 13 bases and the V segment lost 5 bases, leaving 10 bases of the junction unmatched. This CDR3 comprises 14 residues. CDR3 bases: TGTGCCAGCAGTGTCACCGGGACTAGCGGAAAACAGTTCTTC. It specifies CASSVTGTSGKQFF.

The genes are TRBV11-3 and TRBJ1-1, with unresolved D. Trimming stripped 1 base from V and 0 bases from J, with 3 bases between. Per germline, CDR1 SGHNT and CDR2 YENEEA. CDR3 size: 13 residues. The CDR3 spells CASSLALNTEAFF. The DNA for the CDR3 is TGTGCCAGCAGCTTAGCCTTGAACACTGAAGCTTTCTTT.

The V call is TRBV11-2, the J call TRBJ2-2; 11 bases are a match to TRBD2. CDR1 is SGHAT and CDR2 is FQNNGV in the germline V gene. With V trimmed by 3 bases and J by 6 bases, 9 bases remained unmatched. This CDR3 contains 17 residues. The DNA for the CDR3 is TGTGCCAGCAGCTTTAATAGCGGGAGGGCCTCCTCCGGGGAGCTGTTTTTT. It translates to CASSFNSGRASSGELFF.

The V and J genes are TRBV9 and TRBJ2-7; D is ambiguous. V gave up 0 bases and J gave up 2 bases, with 9 bases separating them. Germline CDR1 reads SGDLS; CDR2 reads YYNGEE. The CDR3 is 14 residues long. CDR3 DNA: TGTGCCAGCAGCGTAGAGATGGTAGCCTACGAGCAGTACTTC. This codes for CASSVEMVAYEQYF.

V usage is TRBV19 and J usage is TRBJ2-2, with D uncertain. V was cut by 3 bases and J by 6 bases, with 5 bases left in between. There are 12 residues in the CDR3. Germline CDR1 is LNHDA and CDR2 is SQIVND (reference sequence). CDR3 coding DNA: TGTGCCAGTAGTATTAGGTCCGGGGAGCTGTTTTTT. This translates into CASSIRSGELFF.

This chain joins TRBV2 and TRBJ2-1; D could derive from TRBD1 or TRBD2 (6 bases each). The V gene lost 1 base and the J gene lost 9 bases, with 10 bases spanning the gap. This CDR3 contains 13 residues. CDR1 is SNHLY, CDR2 FYNNEI, per germline. The CDR3 sequence is CASSEVGGGEQFF. The CDR3, as DNA: TGTGCCAGCAGTGAAGTAGGAGGGGGTGAGCAGTTCTTC.

This sequence joins TRBV28 and TRBJ1-1; no clear D gene. The germline V and J ends were trimmed by 6 bases and 0 bases, with 11 bases remaining between them. The germline V gene encodes CDR1 MDHEN and CDR2 SYDVKM. The CDR3 is made up of 14 amino acids. CDR3 protein: CASRNLLLNTEAFF. The CDR3 nucleotides read TGTGCCAGCAGAAATCTGCTCCTGAACACTGAAGCTTTCTTT.

J is TRBJ1-1 and V is TRBV7-2, with D uncertain. The CDR3 covers 13 residues. The germline gives CDR1 SGHTA, CDR2 FQGNSA. Trimming took 2 bases from V and 4 from J, leaving 8 bases between them. CDR3: CASSLLGPTEAFF. In nucleotides, the CDR3 is TGTGCCAGCAGCTTACTGGGTCCCACTGAAGCTTTCTTT.

V gene TRBV9 combines with J gene TRBJ2-5, with TRBD2 matching over 12 bases. The V gene's germline CDR1 is SGDLS and CDR2 YYNGEE. This CDR3 is built from 17 residues. Trimming removed 0 bases from V and 5 bases from J; junction bases left unmatched: 8. CDR3 residues: CASSVGATSGSKETQYF. As DNA, the CDR3 is TGTGCCAGCAGCGTAGGGGCGACTAGCGGGAGTAAGGAGACCCAGTACTTC.